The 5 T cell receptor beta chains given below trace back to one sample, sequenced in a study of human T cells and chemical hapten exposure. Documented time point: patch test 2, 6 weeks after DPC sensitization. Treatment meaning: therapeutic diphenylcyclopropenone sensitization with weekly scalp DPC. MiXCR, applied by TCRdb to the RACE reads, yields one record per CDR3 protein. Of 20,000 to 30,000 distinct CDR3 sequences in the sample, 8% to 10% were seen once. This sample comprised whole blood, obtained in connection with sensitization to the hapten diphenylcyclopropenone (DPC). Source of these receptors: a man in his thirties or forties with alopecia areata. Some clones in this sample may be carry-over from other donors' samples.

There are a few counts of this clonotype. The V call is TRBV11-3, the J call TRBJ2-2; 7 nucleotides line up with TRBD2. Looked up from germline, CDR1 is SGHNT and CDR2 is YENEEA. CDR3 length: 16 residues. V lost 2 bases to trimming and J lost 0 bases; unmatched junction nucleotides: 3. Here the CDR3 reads CASSLWGGTNTGELFF. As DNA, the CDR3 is TGTGCCAGCAGCTTATGGGGAGGGACGAACACCGGGGAGCTGTTTTTT.

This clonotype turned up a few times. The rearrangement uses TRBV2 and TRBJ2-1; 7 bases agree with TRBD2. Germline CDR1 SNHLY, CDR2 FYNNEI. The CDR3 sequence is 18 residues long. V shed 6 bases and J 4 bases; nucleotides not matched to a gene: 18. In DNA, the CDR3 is TGTGCCAGCAGCTCAGGACTAGTTGCGGGCTTAGGATACAATGAGCAGTTCTTC. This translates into CASSSGLVAGLGYNEQFF.

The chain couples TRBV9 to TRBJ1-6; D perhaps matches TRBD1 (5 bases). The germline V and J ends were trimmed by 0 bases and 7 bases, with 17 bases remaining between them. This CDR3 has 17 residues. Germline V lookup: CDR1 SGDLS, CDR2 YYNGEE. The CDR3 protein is CASSVDPPGLGNSPLHF. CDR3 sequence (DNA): TGTGCCAGCAGCGTAGATCCTCCAGGGCTGGGAAATTCACCCCTCCACTTT. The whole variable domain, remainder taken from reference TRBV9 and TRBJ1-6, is DSGVTQTPKHLITATGQRVTLRCSPRSGDLSVYWYQQSLDQGLQFLIQYYNGEERAKGNILERFSAQQFPDLHSELNLSSLELGDSALYFCASSVDPPGLGNSPLHFGNGTRLTVT.

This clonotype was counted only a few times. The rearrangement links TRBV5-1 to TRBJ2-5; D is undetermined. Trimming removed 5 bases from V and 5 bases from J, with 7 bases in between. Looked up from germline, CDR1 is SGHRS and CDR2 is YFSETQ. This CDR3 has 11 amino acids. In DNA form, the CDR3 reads TGCGCCAGCAGGGGTCCGGAGACCCAGTACTTC. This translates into CASRGPETQYF.

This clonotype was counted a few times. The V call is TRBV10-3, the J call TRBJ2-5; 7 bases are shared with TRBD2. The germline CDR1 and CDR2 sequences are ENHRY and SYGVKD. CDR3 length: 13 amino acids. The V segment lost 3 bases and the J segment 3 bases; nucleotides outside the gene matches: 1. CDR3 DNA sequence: TGTGCCATCAGTGACGGACTAGAAGAGACCCAGTACTTC. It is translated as CAISDGLEETQYF.